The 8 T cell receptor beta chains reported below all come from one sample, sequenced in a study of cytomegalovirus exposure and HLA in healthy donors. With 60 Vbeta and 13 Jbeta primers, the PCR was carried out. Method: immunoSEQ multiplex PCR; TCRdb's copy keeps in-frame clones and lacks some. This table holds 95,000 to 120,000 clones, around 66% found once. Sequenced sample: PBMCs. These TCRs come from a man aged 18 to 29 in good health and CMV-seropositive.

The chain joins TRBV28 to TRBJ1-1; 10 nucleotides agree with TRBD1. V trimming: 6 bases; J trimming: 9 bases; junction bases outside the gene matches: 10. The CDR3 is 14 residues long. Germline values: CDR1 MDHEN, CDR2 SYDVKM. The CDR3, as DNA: TGTGCCAGCAGACACCGGGACAGGGGATTAAAAGCTTTCTTT. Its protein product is CASRHRDRGLKAFF.

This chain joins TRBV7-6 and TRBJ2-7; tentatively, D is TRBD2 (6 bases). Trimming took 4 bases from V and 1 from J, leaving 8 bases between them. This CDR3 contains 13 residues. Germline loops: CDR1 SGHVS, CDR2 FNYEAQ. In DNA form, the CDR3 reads TGTGCCAGCAGCTCCGGACTATCCTACGAGCAGTACTTC. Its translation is CASSSGLSYEQYF. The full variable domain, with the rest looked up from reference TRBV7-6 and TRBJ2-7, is GAGVSQSPRYKVTKRGQDVALRCDPISGHVSLYWYRQALGQGPEFLTYFNYEAQQDKSGLPNDRFSAERPEGSISTLTIQRTEQRDSAMYRCASSSGLSYEQYFGPGTRLTVT.

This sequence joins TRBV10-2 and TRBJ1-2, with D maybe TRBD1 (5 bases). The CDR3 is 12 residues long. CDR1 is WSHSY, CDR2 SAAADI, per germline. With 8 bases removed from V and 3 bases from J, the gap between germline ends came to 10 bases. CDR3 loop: CASCGGDYGYTF. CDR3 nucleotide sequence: TGCGCCAGCTGTGGGGGAGACTATGGCTACACCTTC.

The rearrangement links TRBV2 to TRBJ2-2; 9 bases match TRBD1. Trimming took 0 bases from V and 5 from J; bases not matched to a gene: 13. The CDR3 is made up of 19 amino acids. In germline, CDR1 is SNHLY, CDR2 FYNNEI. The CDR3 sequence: CASSEATFFGQGKTGELFF. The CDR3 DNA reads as TGTGCCAGCAGTGAAGCGACGTTCTTTGGACAGGGGAAGACCGGGGAGCTGTTTTTT.

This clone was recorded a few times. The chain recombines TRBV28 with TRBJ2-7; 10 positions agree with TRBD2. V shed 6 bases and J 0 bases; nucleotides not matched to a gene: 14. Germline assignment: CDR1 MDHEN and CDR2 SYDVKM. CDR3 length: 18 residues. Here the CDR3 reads CASSPSRTSGPSSYEQYF. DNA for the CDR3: TGTGCCAGCAGCCCATCCCGGACTAGCGGCCCGAGCTCCTACGAGCAGTACTTC.

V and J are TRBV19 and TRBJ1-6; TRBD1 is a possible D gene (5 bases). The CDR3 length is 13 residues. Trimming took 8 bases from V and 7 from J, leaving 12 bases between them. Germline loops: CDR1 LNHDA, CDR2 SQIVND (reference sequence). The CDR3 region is CASVDRENSPLHF. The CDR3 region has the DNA TGTGCCAGTGTTGACAGAGAAAATTCACCCCTCCACTTT.

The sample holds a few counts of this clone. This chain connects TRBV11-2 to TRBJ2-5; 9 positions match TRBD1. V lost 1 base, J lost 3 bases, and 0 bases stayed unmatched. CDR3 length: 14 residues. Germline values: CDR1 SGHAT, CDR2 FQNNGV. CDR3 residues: CASSLGQGEETQYF. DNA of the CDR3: TGTGCCAGCAGCTTAGGACAGGGGGAAGAGACCCAGTACTTC.

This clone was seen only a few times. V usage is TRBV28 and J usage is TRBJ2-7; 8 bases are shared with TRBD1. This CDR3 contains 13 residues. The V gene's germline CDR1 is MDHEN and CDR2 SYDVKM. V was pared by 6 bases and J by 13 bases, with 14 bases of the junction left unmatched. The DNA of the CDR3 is TGTGCCAGCAGAACTCCCGGACAGGGTAACCTTTACGTC. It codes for CASRTPGQGNLYV.